The 21 T cell receptor beta chains given below trace back to one sample, sequenced in a study of glioma-infiltrating T cells after dendritic cell vaccination. Assay used: immunoSEQ multiplex PCR; TCRdb lists only in-frame clones, some missing. The profile shows 110,000 or so clones, 90% of them singletons. Described time point: after dendritic cell vaccination, including at tumor progression/relapse. The sample here was blood, taken after dendritic cell vaccination. These receptors originate from a human donor with glioblastoma.

The V and J genes are TRBV21-1 and TRBJ1-5; the table's D call TRBD1 went unverified against the DNA. TRBV21-1 constitutes a pseudogene. CDR3 length equals 14 residues. In DNA, the CDR3 is TGTGCCAGCAGCAAAGTGGGACAGAATCAGCCCCAGCATTTT. Amino acids: CASSKVGQNQPQHF.

Only one count was recorded for this clone. This CDR3 is CASAGTAGNEQFF. DNA for the CDR3: TGTGCCAGTGCCGGTACCGCGGGGAATGAGCAGTTCTTC. The gene calls are TRBV6-4 and TRBJ2-1; D is possibly TRBD2 (6 bases). Trimming cost V 9 bases and J 7 bases, with 16 bases left between them. Germline CDR1 MRHNA, CDR2 SNTAGT. CDR3 size: 13 residues.

The rearrangement uses TRBV27 and TRBJ2-1; maybe TRBD2 (6 bases). This CDR3 region has 11 residues. V was clipped by 7 bases and J by 16 bases, with 17 bases between them. Germline V CDR1 and CDR2: MNHEY, SMNVEV (reference sequence). The DNA for the CDR3 is TGTGCCAGCATGTTCGGGACTCACATTTTCTTC. This sequence encodes CASMFGTHIFF.

This clone was seen just once. The CDR3 DNA follows: TGTGCCAGTAAATGGGCGGACTTACTAAGGAACACCGGGGAGCTGTTTTTT. Translating gives CASKWADLLRNTGELFF. The chain has TRBV2 and TRBJ2-2, with D tentatively TRBD2 (5 bases). From germline, CDR1 is SNHLY and CDR2 FYNNEI. Between the trimmed V and J ends, which lost 9 bases and 1 base, there was a span of 21 bases. The CDR3 length is 17 residues.

The sample holds a few counts of this clone. The chain has TRBV7-9 and TRBJ2-2; 9 bases are a match to TRBD2. The CDR3 covers 19 residues. Germline lookup yields CDR1 SEHNR and CDR2 FQNEAQ (reference sequence). The J segment lost 2 bases and the V segment lost 3 bases, leaving 13 bases of the junction unmatched. The chain's CDR3 is CASSLSRNSGGLNTGELFF. CDR3 bases: TGTGCCAGCAGCTTGAGTCGGAATAGCGGGGGCCTTAACACCGGGGAGCTGTTTTTT.

The chain links TRBV7-2 to TRBJ2-5; TRBD2 agrees at 14 bases. CDR1 is SGHTA and CDR2 is FQGNSA in the germline V gene. V shed 5 bases, J shed 4 bases, and the junction held 6 bases outside the gene matches. The CDR3 has 16 amino acids. CDR3 nucleotide sequence: TGTGCCAGCAGCCCAAGGACTAGCGGGAGGTTAGAGACCCAGTACTTC. Its translation is CASSPRTSGRLETQYF.

This clone occurred a few times. This chain links TRBV4-2 with TRBJ2-3; 8 bases are a match to TRBD2. The CDR3 loop spans 15 amino acids. CDR1 and CDR2 (germline): LGHNA, YNFKEQ. J lost 6 bases, V lost 0 bases, and 5 bases had no gene match. Here the CDR3 DNA reads TGTGCCAGCAGCCAAGAGTCCGGGGGGGTGGATACGCAGTATTTT. It encodes CASSQESGGVDTQYF.

This clone was seen once. J is TRBJ1-2 and V is TRBV4-1, with TRBD1 identical over 9 bases. V was pared by 4 bases and J by 8 bases, with 5 bases of the junction left unmatched. This CDR3 region has 13 residues. Germline V CDR1 and CDR2: MGHRA, YSYEKL. The CDR3 DNA reads TGCGCCAGCAGCCCGGGACAGGGAGTCGGCTACACCTTC. It encodes CASSPGQGVGYTF.

The J gene is TRBJ1-3, the V gene TRBV6-5; 7 nucleotides align to TRBD1. Germline V gene lookup returns CDR1 MNHEY and CDR2 SVGAGI. The ends lost 8 bases at V and 3 bases at J; junction bases unmatched: 10. This CDR3 comprises 15 residues. The CDR3 is CASVGTVGSGNTIYF. The CDR3 DNA reads TGTGCCAGCGTGGGGACAGTGGGAAGTGGAAACACCATATATTTT.

This clone occurred once. The chain combines TRBV7-9 with TRBJ2-1; 8 nucleotides agree with TRBD1. CDR3 length equals 17 residues. The germline V gene has CDR1 SEHNR and CDR2 FQNEAQ (reference sequence). V was clipped by 4 bases and J by 7 bases; unmatched bases: 15. CDR3 protein: CASSSRSGQGARNEQFF. Here the CDR3 DNA reads TGTGCCAGCAGCTCCCGGTCGGGGCAGGGGGCGCGTAATGAGCAGTTCTTC.

The genes are TRBV5-6 and TRBJ1-2; the match to TRBD1 covers 8 bases. The CDR3 is 15 residues long. V lost 5 bases and J lost 3; bases outside the gene matches: 9. Per the germline V gene, CDR1 is SGHDT and CDR2 is YYEEEE. CDR3 residues: CASRLGQGNHYGYTF. In nucleotides, the CDR3 is TGTGCCAGCAGACTCGGACAGGGTAATCACTATGGCTACACCTTC.

J is TRBJ1-2 and V is TRBV29-1; D ambiguous. The CDR3 contains 13 residues. The germline V gene has CDR1 SQVTM and CDR2 ANQGSEA. V gave up 1 base and J gave up 5 bases, with 11 bases separating them. In nucleotides, the CDR3 is TGCAGCGTTGAAGGACTGACGGAATATGGCTACACCTTC. This codes for CSVEGLTEYGYTF. The full variable domain, completed using reference TRBV29-1 and TRBJ1-2, is SAVISQKPSRDICQRGTSLTIQCQVDSQVTMMFWYRQQPGQSLTLIATANQGSEATYESGFVIDKFPISRPNLTFSTLTVSNMSPEDSSIYLCSVEGLTEYGYTFGSGTRLTVV.

This sequence joins TRBV2 and TRBJ2-1; a possible D gene is TRBD2 (6 bases). The CDR3 has 14 residues. Germline CDR1 reads SNHLY; CDR2 reads FYNNEI. The V end was cut by 2 bases, the J end by 9 bases, with 14 bases between. In DNA form, the CDR3 reads TGTGCCAGCAGTGAAAACCGTAGGGACTTTGAGCAGTTCTTC. Residues: CASSENRRDFEQFF.

The chain recombines TRBV13 with TRBJ2-2; TRBD2 matches at 13 bases. The CDR3 has 21 residues. V dropped 1 base and J dropped 3; count of bases not matched to a gene: 14. The germline CDR1 and CDR2 sequences are PRHDT and FYEKMQ (reference sequence). CDR3 residues: CASSLDDSELAGGPHTGELFF. DNA of the CDR3: TGTGCCAGCAGCTTAGACGATTCCGAACTAGCGGGAGGGCCCCACACCGGGGAGCTGTTTTTT.

Written as DNA, the CDR3 is TGTGCCAGCAGCTTAGGGGGGGGGCAGGACCGGGAGCAGTACTTC. Its translation: CASSLGGGQDREQYF. The rearrangement joins TRBV7-3 to TRBJ2-7, with a possible D match to TRBD2 (7 bases). Trimming stripped 2 bases from V and 7 bases from J, with 18 bases between. The CDR3 sequence is 15 residues long. The germline gives CDR1 SGHTA, CDR2 FQGTGA.

This chain joins TRBV6-5 and TRBJ2-5; no firm D call. CDR3 length: 13 amino acids. V was trimmed by 6 bases and J by 2 bases, leaving 10 bases between them. Germline loops: CDR1 MNHEY, CDR2 SVGAGI. CDR3 DNA sequence: TGTGCCAGCAGCCGAACGCGGCAAGAGACCCAGTACTTC. It yields the protein CASSRTRQETQYF.

The chain is built from TRBV2 and TRBJ1-1; 7 bases map to TRBD1. CDR1 is SNHLY and CDR2 is FYNNEI in the germline V gene. Trimming took 4 bases from V and 4 from J; bases not matched to a gene: 6. This CDR3 has 14 amino acids. Here the CDR3 DNA reads TGTGCCAGCAGTGCAAGGGGGCAGGCCACTGAAGCTTTCTTT. Protein: CASSARGQATEAFF.

The chain joins TRBV14 to TRBJ2-2; 9 nucleotides agree with TRBD1. The CDR3 is made up of 17 amino acids. CDR1 SGHDN and CDR2 FVKESK come from the germline V gene. Trimming cost V 1 base and J 9 bases; bases outside gene matches: 12. The CDR3 DNA follows: TGTGCCAGCAGCCAAGTGTCGGACAGGGGCTCCCAACGGGAGCTGTTTTTT. Protein: CASSQVSDRGSQRELFF.

The chain links TRBV5-4 to TRBJ1-1, with TRBD1 as a possible D gene (6 bases). This CDR3 has 14 residues. V was trimmed by 4 bases and J by 4 bases, leaving 14 bases between them. CDR1 is SGHNT and CDR2 is YYREEE in the germline V gene (reference sequence). Written as DNA, the CDR3 is TGTGCCAGCAGCCTTCAACAGGGTTCCACTGAAGCTTTCTTT. This gives the protein CASSLQQGSTEAFF.

The chain couples TRBV9 to TRBJ2-7; 7 bases map to TRBD2. Trimming removed 0 bases from V and 3 bases from J; junction bases left unmatched: 3. CDR1 and CDR2 (germline): SGDLS, YYNGEE. The CDR3 has 14 residues. CDR3 sequence reads: CASSVDKRDYEQYF. CDR3 in DNA: TGTGCCAGCAGCGTAGATAAGCGGGACTACGAGCAGTACTTC.

On this clone: At one of its ends the junction is not consistent with the germline gene, which may arise from a read error. The gene calls are TRBV30 and TRBJ1-3, with D unresolved. The CDR3 loop spans 13 amino acids. Germline V gene lookup returns CDR1 GTSNPN and CDR2 SVGIG (reference sequence). The CDR3 coding sequence is TGTGCCTGGGGTGTCTCGGCTGGAAACACCATATATTTT. It specifies CAWGVSAGNTIYF. Full variable domain (rest looked up from reference TRBV30 and TRBJ1-3): SQTIHQWPATLVQPVGSPLSLECTVEGTSNPNLYWYRQAAGRGLQLLFYSVGIGQISSEVPQNLSASRPQDRQFILSSKKLLLSDSGFYLCAWGVSAGNTIYFGEGSWLTVV.